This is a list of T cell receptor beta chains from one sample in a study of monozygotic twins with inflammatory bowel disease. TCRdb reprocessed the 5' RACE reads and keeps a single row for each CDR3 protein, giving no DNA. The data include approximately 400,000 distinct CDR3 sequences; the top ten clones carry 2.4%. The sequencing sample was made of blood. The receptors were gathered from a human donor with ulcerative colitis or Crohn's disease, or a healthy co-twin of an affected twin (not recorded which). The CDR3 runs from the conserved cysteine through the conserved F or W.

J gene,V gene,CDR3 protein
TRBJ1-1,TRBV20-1,CSACYRGLTEAFF
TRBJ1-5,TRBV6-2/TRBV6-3,CASSFRGPGQESNQPQHF
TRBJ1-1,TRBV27,CASSKPGQRNTEAFF
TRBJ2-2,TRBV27,CASSGRGTGELFF
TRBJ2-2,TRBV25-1,CASSESPGLAGGNTGELFF
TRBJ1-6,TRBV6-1,CASSRANLGDSPLHF
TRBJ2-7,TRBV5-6,CASSLRSNYEQYF
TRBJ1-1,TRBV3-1,CASSPRRGVAEAFF
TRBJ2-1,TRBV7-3,CASSSTVLARNEQFF
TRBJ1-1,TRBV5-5,CASSWTASMNTEAFF
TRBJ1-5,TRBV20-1,CSARPPGQGLQPQHF
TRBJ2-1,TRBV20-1,CSARPFSGIHNEQFF
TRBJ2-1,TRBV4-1,CASSQDRGGLSSYNEQFF
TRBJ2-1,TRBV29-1,CSVDDPGGPYNEQFF
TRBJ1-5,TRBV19,CASRDRGLQPQHF
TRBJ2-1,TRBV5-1,CASSVTSGGGFDEQFF
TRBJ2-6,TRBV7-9,CASSLGQLGANVLTF
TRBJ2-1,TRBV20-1,CSASVLSDITYNEQFF
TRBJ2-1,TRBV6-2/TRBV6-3,CASSSDLGGSSRSYNEQFF
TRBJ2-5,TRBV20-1,CSASSPPGGETQYF
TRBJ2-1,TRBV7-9,CASSLGALNEQFF
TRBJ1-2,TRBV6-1,CASSEGGRGYTF
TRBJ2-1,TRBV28,CVGTSGRATYNEQFF